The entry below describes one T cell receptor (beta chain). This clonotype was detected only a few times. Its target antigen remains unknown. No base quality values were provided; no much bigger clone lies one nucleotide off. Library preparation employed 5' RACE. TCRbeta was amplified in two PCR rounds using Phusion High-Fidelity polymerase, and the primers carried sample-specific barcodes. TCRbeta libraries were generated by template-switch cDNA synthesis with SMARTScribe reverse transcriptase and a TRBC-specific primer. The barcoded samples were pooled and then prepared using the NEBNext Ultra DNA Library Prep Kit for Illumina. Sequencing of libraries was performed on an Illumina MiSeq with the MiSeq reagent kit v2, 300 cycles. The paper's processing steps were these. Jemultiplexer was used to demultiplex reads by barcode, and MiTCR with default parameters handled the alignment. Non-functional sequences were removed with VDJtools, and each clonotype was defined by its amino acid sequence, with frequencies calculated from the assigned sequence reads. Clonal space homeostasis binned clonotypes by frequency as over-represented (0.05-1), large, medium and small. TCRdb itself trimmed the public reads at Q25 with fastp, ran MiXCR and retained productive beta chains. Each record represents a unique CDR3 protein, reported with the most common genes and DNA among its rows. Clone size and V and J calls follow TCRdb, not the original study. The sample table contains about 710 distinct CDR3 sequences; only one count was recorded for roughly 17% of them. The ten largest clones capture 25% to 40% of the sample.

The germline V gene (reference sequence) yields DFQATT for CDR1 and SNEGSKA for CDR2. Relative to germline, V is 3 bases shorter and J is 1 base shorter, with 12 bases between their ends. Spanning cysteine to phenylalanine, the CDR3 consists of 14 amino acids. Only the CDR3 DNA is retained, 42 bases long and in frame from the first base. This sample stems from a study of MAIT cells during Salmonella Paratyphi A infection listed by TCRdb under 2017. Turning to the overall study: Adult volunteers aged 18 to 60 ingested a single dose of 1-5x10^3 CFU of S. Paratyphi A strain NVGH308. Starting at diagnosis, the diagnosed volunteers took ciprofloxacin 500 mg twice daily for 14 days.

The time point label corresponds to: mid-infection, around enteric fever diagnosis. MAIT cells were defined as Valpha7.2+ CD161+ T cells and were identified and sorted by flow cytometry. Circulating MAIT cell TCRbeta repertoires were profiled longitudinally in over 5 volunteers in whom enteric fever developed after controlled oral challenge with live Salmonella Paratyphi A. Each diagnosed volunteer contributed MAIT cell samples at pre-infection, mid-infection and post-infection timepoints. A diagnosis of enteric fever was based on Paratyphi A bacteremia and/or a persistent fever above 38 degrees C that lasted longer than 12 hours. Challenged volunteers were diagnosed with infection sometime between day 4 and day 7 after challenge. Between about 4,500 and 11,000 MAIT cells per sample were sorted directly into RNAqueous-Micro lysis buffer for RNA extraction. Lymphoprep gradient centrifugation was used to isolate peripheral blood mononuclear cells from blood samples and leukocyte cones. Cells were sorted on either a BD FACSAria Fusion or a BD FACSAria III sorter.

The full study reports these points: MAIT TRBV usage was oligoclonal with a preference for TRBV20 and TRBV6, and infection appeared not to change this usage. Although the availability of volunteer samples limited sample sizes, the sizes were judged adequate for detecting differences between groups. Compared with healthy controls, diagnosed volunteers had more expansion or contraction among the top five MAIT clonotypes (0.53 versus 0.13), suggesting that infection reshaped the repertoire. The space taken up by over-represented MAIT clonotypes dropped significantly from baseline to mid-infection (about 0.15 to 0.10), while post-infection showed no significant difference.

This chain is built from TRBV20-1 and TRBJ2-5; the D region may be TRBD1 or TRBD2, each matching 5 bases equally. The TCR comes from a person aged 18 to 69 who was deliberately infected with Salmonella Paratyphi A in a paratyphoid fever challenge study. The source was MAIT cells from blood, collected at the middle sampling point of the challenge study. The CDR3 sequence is CSARSGTAQETQYF. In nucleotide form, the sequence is TGCAGTGCTAGGTCTGGGACCGCCCAAGAGACCCAGTACTTC.